This T cell receptor beta chain was identified in a study of sequential checkpoint blockade in melanoma. The protocol was immunoSEQ multiplex PCR, while the TCRdb copy is restricted to in-frame clones and leaves out a portion. Of approximately 12,000 clones in the sample, about 80% were seen once. Noted treatment: randomized to nivolumab then ipilimumab (arm A) or the reverse (arm B). Patients had received no earlier DNA-damaging chemotherapy. Sorted cells were live CD3+CD8+, lacking CD19 and CD56, from PBMCs. Germline V gene lookup returns CDR1 MNHEY and CDR2 SVGAGI. The CDR3 runs to 14 residues. Trimming removed 0 bases from V and 3 bases from J; junction bases left unmatched: 1.

V and J are TRBV6-5 and TRBJ1-1, with 7 bases that match TRBD1. Sequencing used CD8+ T cells sorted from blood (inferred from file names), obtained from a patient given nivolumab and ipilimumab in sequence. This TCR came from a human donor with melanoma. CDR3: CASSYSTGYTEAFF. The CDR3 bases are TGTGCCAGCAGTTACTCGACAGGGTACACTGAAGCTTTCTTT.